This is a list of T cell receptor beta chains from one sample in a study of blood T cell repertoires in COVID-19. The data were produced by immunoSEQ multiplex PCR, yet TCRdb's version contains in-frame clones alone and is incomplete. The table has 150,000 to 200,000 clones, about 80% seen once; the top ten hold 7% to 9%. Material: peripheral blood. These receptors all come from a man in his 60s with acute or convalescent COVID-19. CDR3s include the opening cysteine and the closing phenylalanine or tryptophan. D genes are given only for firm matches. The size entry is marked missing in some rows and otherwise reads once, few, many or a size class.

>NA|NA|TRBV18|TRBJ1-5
TGTGCCAGCTCACCAGGAGGGAATAATCAGCCCCAGCATTTT
CASSPGGNNQPQHF
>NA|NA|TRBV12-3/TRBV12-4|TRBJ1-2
TGTGCCAGCAGGTACAGGGACGACTATGGCTACACCTTC
CASRYRDDYGYTF
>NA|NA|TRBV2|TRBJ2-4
TGTGCCAGCAGTGAAAGGCAGGGGTTAAACATTCAGTACTTC
CASSERQGLNIQYF
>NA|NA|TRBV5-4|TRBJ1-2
TGTGCCAGCAGGGGGGGTACCGACTTTATCTATGGCTACACCTTC
CASRGGTDFIYGYTF
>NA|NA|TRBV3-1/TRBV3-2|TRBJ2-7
TGTGCCAGCAGCCAACCCGGGGGGCTAGACTACGAGCAGTACTTC
CASSQPGGLDYEQYF
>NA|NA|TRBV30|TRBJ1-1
TGTGCCTGGAGAAGCGGGCCAAGGAACACTGAAGCTTTCTTT
CAWRSGPRNTEAFF
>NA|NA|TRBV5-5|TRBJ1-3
TGTGCCAGCAGCTCCGGCAGACAGTCTGGAAACACCATATATTTT
CASSSGRQSGNTIYF
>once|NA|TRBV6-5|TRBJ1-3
TGTGCCAGCAGTCACGGCAGGGGAAACACCATATATTTT
CASSHGRGNTIYF
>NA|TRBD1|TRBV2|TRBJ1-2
TGTGCCAGCAGGATTTCGTACACCGGGACAGGGGATGGCTACACCTTC
CASRISYTGTGDGYTF
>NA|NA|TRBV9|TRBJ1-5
TGTGCCAGCAGCGGTGGAGGAGGGCTGAACCAGCCCCAGCATTTT
CASSGGGGLNQPQHF
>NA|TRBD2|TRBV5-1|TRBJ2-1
TGCGCCAGCAGCTTGCGGGCGGGGGAAGACAATGAGCAGTTCTTC
CASSLRAGEDNEQFF
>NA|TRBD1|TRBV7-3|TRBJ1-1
TGTGCCAGCAGCCCTCGGACAGGGGGCACTTTAGCTTTCTTT
CASSPRTGGTLAFF
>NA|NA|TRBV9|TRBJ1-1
TGTGCCAGCAGCTTAAAGAGTCTGAACACTGAAGCTTTCTTT
CASSLKSLNTEAFF
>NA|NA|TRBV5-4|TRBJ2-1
TGTGCCAGCAGCTTTTGGCCGAAGTCCAATGAGCAGTTCTTC
CASSFWPKSNEQFF
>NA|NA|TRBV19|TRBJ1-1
TGTGCCAGTAGTACCCCCCCTGGGGGCTACACTGAAGCTTTCTTT
CASSTPPGGYTEAFF
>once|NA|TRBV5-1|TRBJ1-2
TGCGCCAGCAGGGCGACAGTAAACTATGGCTACACCTTC
CASRATVNYGYTF
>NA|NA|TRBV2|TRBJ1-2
TGTGCCAGCATACGTGAGCAGGGGAGCTATGGCTACACCTTC
CASIREQGSYGYTF
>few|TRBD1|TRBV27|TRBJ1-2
TGTGCCAGCAGTTCCATCTCCCAGGGACAGGGGGGGGGCTACACCTTC
CASSSISQGQGGGYTF
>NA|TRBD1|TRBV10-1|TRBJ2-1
TGCGCCAGCAGTGACACAGGGGGCGATTACAATGAGCAGTTCTTC
CASSDTGGDYNEQFF
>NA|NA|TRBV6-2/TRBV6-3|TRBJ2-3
TGTGCCAGCAGTGCCGGACTGGGTACTAGCACAGATACGCAGTATTTT
CASSAGLGTSTDTQYF
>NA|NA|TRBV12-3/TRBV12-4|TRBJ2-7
TGTGCCAGCAGTTTGAGACTCCCCGAGCAGTACTTC
CASSLRLPEQYF
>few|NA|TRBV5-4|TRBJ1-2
TGTGCCAGCAGCTTGGGCGGGCAGACCTATGGCTACACCTTC
CASSLGGQTYGYTF
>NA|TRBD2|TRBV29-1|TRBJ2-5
TGCAGCGTTCGGGGGGACGGTCCGACCCAGTACTTC
CSVRGDGPTQYF
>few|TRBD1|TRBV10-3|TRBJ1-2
TGTGCCATCACTCCGGGACAGGGAGATGGCTACACCTTC
CAITPGQGDGYTF
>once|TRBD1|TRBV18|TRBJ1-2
TGTGCCAGCTCACCTCTGGACAGGGGAGGCTACACCTTC
CASSPLDRGGYTF
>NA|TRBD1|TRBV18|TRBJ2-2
TGTGCCAGCTCACCCGGGACAGTTGGTATCGACACCGGGGAGCTGTTTTTT
CASSPGTVGIDTGELFF
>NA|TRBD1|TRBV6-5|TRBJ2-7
TGTGCCAGCAGAAAAGGACAGGGGCCAGCCTACGAGCAGTACTTC
CASRKGQGPAYEQYF
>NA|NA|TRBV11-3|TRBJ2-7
TGTGCCAGCAGCTTTTCCGAGGGCGAGCAGTACTTC
CASSFSEGEQYF
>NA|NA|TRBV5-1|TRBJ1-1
TGCGCCAGCAGGCGAACAGGAGAACAAACTGAAGCTTTCTTT
CASRRTGEQTEAFF
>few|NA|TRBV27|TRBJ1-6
TGTGCCAGCAGCCTGGGGGGGCCGAATTCACCCCTCCACTTT
CASSLGGPNSPLHF
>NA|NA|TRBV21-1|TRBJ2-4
TGTGCCAGCAGCAAAGATAGCCTCGGACAGCAACCACCCAAAAACATTCAGTACTTC
CASSKDSLGQQPPKNIQYF
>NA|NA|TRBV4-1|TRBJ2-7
TGCGCCAGCAGCCAAGATTTGGGGACATCCTACGAGCAGTACTTC
CASSQDLGTSYEQYF
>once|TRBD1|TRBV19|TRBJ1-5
TGTGCCAGTAGTTTCCCCCGGGACAGGGGAACAAATAGCAATCAGCCCCAGCATTTT
CASSFPRDRGTNSNQPQHF
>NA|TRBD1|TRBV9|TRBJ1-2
TGTGCCAGCACCTTACTCACGAGGGACAGCGAATATGGCTACACCTTC
CASTLLTRDSEYGYTF
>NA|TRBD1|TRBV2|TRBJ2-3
TGTGCCAGCAGACCGACAGGGGGAGATACGCAGTATTTT
CASRPTGGDTQYF
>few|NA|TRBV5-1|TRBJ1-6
TGCGCCAGCAGCCCGGGTCCCCTGGCCTCACCCCTCCACTTT
CASSPGPLASPLHF
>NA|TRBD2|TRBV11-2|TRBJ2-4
TGTGCCAGCAGCTTAGATGGGGGAGGGCCCGAAAACATTCAGTACTTC
CASSLDGGGPENIQYF
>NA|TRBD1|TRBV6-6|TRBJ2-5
TGTGCCAGCAGCAACTCGTGGACAGGCCAAGAGACCCAGTACTTC
CASSNSWTGQETQYF
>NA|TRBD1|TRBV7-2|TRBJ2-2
TGTGCCAGCAGCTTCCCGGGACAGGGGCAGGCCGGGGAGCTGTTTTTT
CASSFPGQGQAGELFF
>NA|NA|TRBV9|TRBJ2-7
TGTGCCAGCAGCGTGAACAGGGCGGCCGAGCAGTACTTC
CASSVNRAAEQYF